A single sample is the source of the 9 T cell receptor beta chains below, sequenced in a study of blood T cells in healthy people across ages. With a J-beta primer mix and a sample-barcoded 5' primer, a second PCR ran about 6 to 11 cycles. TCRdb independently ran MiXCR on the 5' RACE reads; one entry per CDR3 protein. The sample holds over a million distinct CDR3 sequences, 40% to 45% seen once. Sequences were obtained from blood. All receptors derive from a woman between 18 and 29 years old in good health.

This clonotype was counted many times. The V call is TRBV12-3 or TRBV12-4, the J call TRBJ2-4; 9 nucleotides align to TRBD1. The CDR3 loop spans 14 amino acids. With 5 bases clipped from V and 6 bases from J, the junction kept 5 bases outside the gene matches. The CDR3 bases are TGTGCCAGCAGTGGGGACAGGGTGGGAAACATTCAGTACTTC. It yields the protein CASSGDRVGNIQYF.

The chain joins TRBV6-1 to TRBJ2-5; 8 nucleotides line up with TRBD1. Matching the DNA end better, TRBJ2-7 makes the J call doubtful. This CDR3 contains 13 residues. Germline values: CDR1 MNHNS, CDR2 SASEGT. The CDR3 DNA sequence: TGTGCCTCACGGGACAGGCCAAAGTACGAGCAGTACTTC. Protein: CASRDRPKYEQYF.

The chain recombines TRBV19 with TRBJ2-1, with 11 bases that match TRBD2. The V gene end was trimmed by 3 bases and the J gene end by 7 bases; junction bases not matched to a gene: 11. The CDR3 has 17 residues. The germline CDR1 and CDR2 sequences are LNHDA and SQIVND (reference sequence). The CDR3 coding sequence is TGTGCCAGTAGTATGGGCCTAGCGGGAGGTCCGGGGAATGAGCAGTTCTTC. Translation gives CASSMGLAGGPGNEQFF.

This clonotype was picked up a small number of times. The chain joins TRBV12-3 or TRBV12-4 to TRBJ1-2; D is undetermined. The length of the CDR3 is 11 residues. Trimming stripped 6 bases from V and 8 bases from J, with 10 bases between. The CDR3 DNA reads as TGTGCCAGCAGCCGGAGTTGCGGCTACACCTTC. It translates to CASSRSCGYTF.

The J gene is TRBJ2-7, the V gene TRBV20-1, with 9 positions matching TRBD1. The CDR3 covers 17 residues. The germline gives CDR1 DFQATT, CDR2 SNEGSKA (reference sequence). Losses at the gene ends were 0 bases for V and 4 bases for J; bases not matched to a gene: 13. This CDR3 reads CSARDSYVGTGWYEQYF. The CDR3 nucleotides read TGCAGTGCTAGAGATAGTTATGTTGGGACAGGGTGGTACGAGCAGTACTTC.

This clonotype was seen a few times. The chain carries TRBV12-3 or TRBV12-4 and TRBJ1-4; tentative D call: TRBD1 (6 bases). The V end was cut by 7 bases, the J end by 3 bases, with 12 bases between. The CDR3 loop spans 14 amino acids. The CDR3 nucleotides are TGTGCCAGCAACCACAGGGCTTCTAATGAAAAACTGTTTTTT. This sequence encodes CASNHRASNEKLFF.

This clonotype was recorded at least ten times. The CDR3 sequence: CSARDLPGQRINSPLHF. As DNA, the CDR3 is TGCAGTGCTAGAGATCTCCCTGGACAGCGAATTAATTCACCCCTCCACTTT. V is TRBV20-1 and J is TRBJ1-6, with D possibly TRBD1 on 6 matching bases. V gave up 0 bases and J gave up 6 bases, with 18 bases separating them. Germline CDR1 is DFQATT and CDR2 is SNEGSKA (reference sequence). The CDR3 sequence is 17 residues long.

V usage is TRBV21-1 and J usage is TRBJ2-7; the DNA was not compared with TRBD1, the D call given in the table. TRBV21-1 is designated a pseudogene. This CDR3 region has 16 residues. The CDR3 reads CASSGPGQPVYNEQYF. As DNA, the CDR3 is TGTGCCAGCAGCGGCCCGGGACAACCCGTCTACAATGAGCAGTACTTC.

The rearrangement joins TRBV5-1 to TRBJ2-5; D call uncertain. The V and J ends lost 3 bases and 5 bases respectively, with 8 bases between them. Germline CDR1 and CDR2: SGHRS and YFSETQ. CDR3 length equals 12 residues. CDR3 protein: CASSSDRETQYF. As DNA, the CDR3 is TGCGCCAGCAGCTCCGATAGGGAGACCCAGTACTTC.